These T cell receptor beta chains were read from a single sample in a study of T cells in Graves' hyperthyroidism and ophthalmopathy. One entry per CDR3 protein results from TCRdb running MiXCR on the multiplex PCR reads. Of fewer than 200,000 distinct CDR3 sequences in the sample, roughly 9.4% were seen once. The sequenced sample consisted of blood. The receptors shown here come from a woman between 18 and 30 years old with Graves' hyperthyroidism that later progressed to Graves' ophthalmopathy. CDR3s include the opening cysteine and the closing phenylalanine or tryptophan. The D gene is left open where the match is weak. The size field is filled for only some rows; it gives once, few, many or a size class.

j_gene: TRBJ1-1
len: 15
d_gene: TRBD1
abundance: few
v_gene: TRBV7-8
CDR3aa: CASSPETGMNTEAFF

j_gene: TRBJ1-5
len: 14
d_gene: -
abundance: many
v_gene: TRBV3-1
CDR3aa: CASSQGRLNQPQHF

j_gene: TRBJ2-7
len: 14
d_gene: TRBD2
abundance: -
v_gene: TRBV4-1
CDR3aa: CATTTTSGSLEQYF

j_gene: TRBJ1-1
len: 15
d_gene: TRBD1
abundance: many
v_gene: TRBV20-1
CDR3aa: CSALVGRGQGLEAFF

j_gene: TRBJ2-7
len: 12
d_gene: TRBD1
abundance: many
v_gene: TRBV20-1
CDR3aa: CSARQGAYEQYF

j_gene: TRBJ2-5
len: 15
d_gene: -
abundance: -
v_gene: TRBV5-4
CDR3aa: CASSLTTGGEETQYF

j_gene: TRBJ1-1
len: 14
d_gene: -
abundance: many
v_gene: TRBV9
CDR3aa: CASSARGTNTEAFF

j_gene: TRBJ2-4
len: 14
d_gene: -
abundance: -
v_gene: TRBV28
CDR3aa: CASSLGTFGNIQYF

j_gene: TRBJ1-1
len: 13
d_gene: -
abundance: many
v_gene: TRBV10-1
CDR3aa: CASSAGKNTEAFF

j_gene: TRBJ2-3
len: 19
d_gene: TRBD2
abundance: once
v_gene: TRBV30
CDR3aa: CAWSDPGWAGGEFADTQYF

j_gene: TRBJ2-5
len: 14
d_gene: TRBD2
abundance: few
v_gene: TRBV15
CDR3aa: CATSSLAGGETQYF

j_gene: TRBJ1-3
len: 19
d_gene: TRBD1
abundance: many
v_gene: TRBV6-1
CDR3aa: CASSKAGTARTNTGNTIYF

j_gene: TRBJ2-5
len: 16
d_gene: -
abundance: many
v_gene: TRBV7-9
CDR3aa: CASSLDVLGHQETQYF

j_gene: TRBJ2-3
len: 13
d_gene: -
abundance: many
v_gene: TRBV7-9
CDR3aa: CASSFVDAHTQYF

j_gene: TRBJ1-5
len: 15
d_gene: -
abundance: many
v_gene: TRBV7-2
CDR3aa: CASSPDGNSNQPQHF

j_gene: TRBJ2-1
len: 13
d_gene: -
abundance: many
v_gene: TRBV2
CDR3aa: CASSEVRGGEQFF

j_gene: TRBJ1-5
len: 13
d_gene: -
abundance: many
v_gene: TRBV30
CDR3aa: CAWGDFSNQPQHF

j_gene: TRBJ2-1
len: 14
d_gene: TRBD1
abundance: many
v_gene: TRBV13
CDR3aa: CASSPSRGNNEQFF

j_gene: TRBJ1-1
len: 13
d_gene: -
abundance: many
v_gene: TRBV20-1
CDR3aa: CSAKAGMWTEAFF

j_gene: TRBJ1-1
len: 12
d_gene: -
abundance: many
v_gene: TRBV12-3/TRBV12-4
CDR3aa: CASSLGLTEAFF

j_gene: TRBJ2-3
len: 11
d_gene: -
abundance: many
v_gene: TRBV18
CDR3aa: CASSPRDTQYF

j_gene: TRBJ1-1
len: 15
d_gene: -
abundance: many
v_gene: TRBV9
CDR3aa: CASSVVGHYNTEAFF

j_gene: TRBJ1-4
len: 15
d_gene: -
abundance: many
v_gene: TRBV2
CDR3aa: CASSVTGAIGEKLFF

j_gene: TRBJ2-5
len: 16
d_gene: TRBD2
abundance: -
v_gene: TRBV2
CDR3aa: CASSIPKRGEQETQYF

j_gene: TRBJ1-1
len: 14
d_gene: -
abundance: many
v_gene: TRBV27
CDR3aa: CASSLRGGNTEAFF

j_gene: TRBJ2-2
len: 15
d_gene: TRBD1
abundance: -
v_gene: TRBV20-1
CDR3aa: CSASRGQGAAGELFF

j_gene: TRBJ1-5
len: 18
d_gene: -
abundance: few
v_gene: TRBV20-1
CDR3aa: CSARVSSAGVRSNQPQHF

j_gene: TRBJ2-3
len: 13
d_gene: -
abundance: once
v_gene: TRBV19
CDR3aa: CASRPMGKDTQYF

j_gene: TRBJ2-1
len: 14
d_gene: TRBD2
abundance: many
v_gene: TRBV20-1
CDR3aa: CSARGTSGYNEQFF

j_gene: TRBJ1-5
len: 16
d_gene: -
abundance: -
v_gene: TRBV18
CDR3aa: CASSKRPPSGPQPQHF

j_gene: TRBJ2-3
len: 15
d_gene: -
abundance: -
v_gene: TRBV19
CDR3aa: CASSLRAGAADTQYF

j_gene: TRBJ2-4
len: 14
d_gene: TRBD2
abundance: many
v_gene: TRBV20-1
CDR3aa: CSADPGLAVNIQYF

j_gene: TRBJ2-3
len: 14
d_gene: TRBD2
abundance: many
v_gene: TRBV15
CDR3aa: CATSSSGSTDTQYF

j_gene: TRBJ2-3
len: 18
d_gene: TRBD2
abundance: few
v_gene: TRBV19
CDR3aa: CASSRSSGGNPLTDTQYF

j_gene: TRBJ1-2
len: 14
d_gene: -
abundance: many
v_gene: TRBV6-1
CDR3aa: CASRAGTTNYGYTF

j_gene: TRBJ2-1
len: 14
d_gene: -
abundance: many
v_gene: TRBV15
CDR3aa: CATSNTLSYNEQFF

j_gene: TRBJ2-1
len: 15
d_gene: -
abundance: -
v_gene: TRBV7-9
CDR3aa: CASSLAGTSYNEQFF

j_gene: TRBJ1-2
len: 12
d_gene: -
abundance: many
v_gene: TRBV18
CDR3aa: CASSPMAVGYTF

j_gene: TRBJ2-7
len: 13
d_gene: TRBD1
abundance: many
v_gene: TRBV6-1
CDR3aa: CASSGGQDYEQYF

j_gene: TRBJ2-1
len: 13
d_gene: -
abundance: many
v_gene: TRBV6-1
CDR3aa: CASSESRLGEQFF

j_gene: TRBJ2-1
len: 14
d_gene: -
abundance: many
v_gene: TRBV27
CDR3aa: CASSLTWTNNEQFF

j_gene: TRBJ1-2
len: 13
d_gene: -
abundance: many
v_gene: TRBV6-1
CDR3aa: CASRTLERYGYTF

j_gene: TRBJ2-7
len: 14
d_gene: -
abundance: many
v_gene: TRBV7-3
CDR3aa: CASSLTPGSYEQYF

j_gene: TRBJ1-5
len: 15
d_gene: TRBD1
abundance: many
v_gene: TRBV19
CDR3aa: CASSVGQGASQPQHF

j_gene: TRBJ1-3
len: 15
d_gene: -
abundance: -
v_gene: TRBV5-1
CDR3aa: CASSPHGSSGNTIYF

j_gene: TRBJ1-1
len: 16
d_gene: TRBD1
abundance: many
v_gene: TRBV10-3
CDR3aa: CAITRDRGLMNTEAFF

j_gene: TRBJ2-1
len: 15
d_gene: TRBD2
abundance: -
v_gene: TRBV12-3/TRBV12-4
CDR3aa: CASSPTSVLPNEQFF

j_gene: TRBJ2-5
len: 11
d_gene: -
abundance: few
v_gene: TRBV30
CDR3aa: CAWSARETQYF

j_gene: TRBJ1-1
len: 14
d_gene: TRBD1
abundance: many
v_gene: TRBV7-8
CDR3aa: CASSVDRVGTEAFF

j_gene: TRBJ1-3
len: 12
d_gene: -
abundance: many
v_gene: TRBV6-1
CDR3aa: CASDGFRNTIYF

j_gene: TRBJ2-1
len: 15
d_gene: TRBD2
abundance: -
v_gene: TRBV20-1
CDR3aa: CSAGGLAGDHGEQFF

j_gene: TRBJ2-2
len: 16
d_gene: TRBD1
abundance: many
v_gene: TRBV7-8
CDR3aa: CASGDRVFANTGELFF

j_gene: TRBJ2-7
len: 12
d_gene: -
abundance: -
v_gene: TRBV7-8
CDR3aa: CASSFRGAEQYF

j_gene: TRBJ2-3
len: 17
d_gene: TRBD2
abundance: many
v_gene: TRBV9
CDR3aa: CASSPRTSRVETDTQYF

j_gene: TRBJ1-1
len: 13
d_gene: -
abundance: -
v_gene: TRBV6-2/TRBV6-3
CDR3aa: CASSYRVYTEAFF